The 25 T cell receptor beta chains listed next were all sequenced from one sample in a study of T cell responses to AZD1222 COVID-19 vaccine. The data were produced by immunoSEQ multiplex PCR, yet TCRdb's version contains in-frame clones alone and is incomplete. The sample contains some 130,000 clones, 75% to 90% of which appear only once. The material was peripheral blood, obtained on day 0 of AZD1222 vaccination. These receptors were taken from an adult in good health.

The chain recombines TRBV7-2 with TRBJ2-1; TRBD2 matches 14 bases. The CDR3 covers 16 residues. Trimming removed 4 bases from V and 5 bases from J; junction bases left unmatched: 4. Germline V gene lookup returns CDR1 SGHTA and CDR2 FQGNSA. The CDR3 reads CASSSRTSGRNNEQFF. As DNA, the CDR3 is TGTGCCAGCAGCTCCCGGACTAGCGGGAGGAACAATGAGCAGTTCTTC. Drawing the rest from reference TRBV7-2 and TRBJ2-1, the complete variable domain is GAGVSQSPSNKVTEKGKDVELRCDPISGHTALYWYRQSLGQGLEFLIYFQGNSAPDKSGLPSDRFSAERTGGSVSTLTIQRTQQEDSAVYLCASSSRTSGRNNEQFFGPGTRLTVL.

This chain joins TRBV5-6 and TRBJ2-4; a possible D gene is TRBD2 (5 bases). The CDR3 is 13 residues long. CDR1 and CDR2 from the germline V gene are SGHDT and YYEEEE. The ends were cut back, 4 bases at V and 8 bases at J, with 13 bases in the middle. The CDR3 DNA reads as TGTGCCAGCAGCCCCCGGGGTCGGGACATTCAGTACTTC. Its translation is CASSPRGRDIQYF.

The chain is built from TRBV10-3 and TRBJ1-1, with D possibly TRBD1 on 6 matching bases. The CDR3 covers 16 residues. The germline V and J ends were trimmed by 3 bases and 2 bases, with 16 bases remaining between them. The germline V gene encodes CDR1 ENHRY and CDR2 SYGVKD. CDR3 in DNA: TGTGCCATCAGTGAATCTCCCCCGGGACAAAACACTGAAGCTTTCTTT. Protein sequence: CAISESPPGQNTEAFF.

CDR3 region: CSVQTHRSDEQYF. The DNA of the CDR3 is TGCAGCGTTCAAACACACCGGTCAGACGAGCAGTACTTC. The chain uses TRBV29-1 and TRBJ2-7; unclear D gene. This CDR3 region has 13 residues. Germline V gives CDR1 SQVTM, CDR2 ANQGSEA. V was shortened by 5 bases and J by 5 bases, with 16 bases between the two germline ends.

The count of this clone is one. The CDR3 DNA reads as TGCGCCAGCAGCTTGGTTACCTCTGGGGCCAACGTCCTGACTTTC. Amino acids: CASSLVTSGANVLTF. The gene calls are TRBV5-1 and TRBJ2-6; D ambiguous. Germline-derived CDR1 and CDR2 are SGHRS and YFSETQ. The CDR3 consists of 15 residues. Trimming shortened V by 0 bases and J by 0 bases, and 4 bases separated the two germline ends.

This chain links TRBV18 with TRBJ2-3; tentatively, D is TRBD1 or TRBD2 (5 bases each). The CDR3 contains 14 residues. The ends were cut back, 6 bases at V and 2 bases at J, with 12 bases in the middle. The V gene's germline CDR1 is KGHSH and CDR2 LQKENI. The CDR3 reads CASSWDRPTDTQYF. DNA for the CDR3: TGTGCCAGCTCGTGGGACCGACCCACAGATACGCAGTATTTT.

This clone was seen more than once but under ten times. The chain combines TRBV7-8 with TRBJ2-7, with unresolved D. V was clipped by 5 bases and J by 5 bases, with 16 bases between them. In germline, CDR1 is SGHVS, CDR2 FQNEAQ. This CDR3 spans 14 amino acids. The CDR3 loop is CASSPLPQRNEQYF. DNA for the CDR3: TGTGCCAGCAGCCCACTCCCACAAAGGAACGAGCAGTACTTC.

This clone showed up just once. The gene calls are TRBV2 and TRBJ1-4; D is unresolved. Trimming pared 1 base from V and 5 bases from J, leaving 11 bases between. Germline values: CDR1 SNHLY, CDR2 FYNNEI. This CDR3 spans 15 amino acids. CDR3 in amino acids: CASSEDLGKNEKLFF. In nucleotides, the CDR3 is TGTGCCAGCAGTGAAGATCTGGGGAAGAATGAAAAACTGTTTTTT.

Comments on this clone: Other DNA sequences in the sample encode the same CDR3. The chain carries TRBV7-2 and TRBJ2-7; D is uncertain. Trimming stripped 4 bases from V and 1 base from J, with 8 bases between. Germline loops: CDR1 SGHTA, CDR2 FQGNSA. The CDR3 contains 13 residues. The CDR3 spells CASSYSGSYEQYF. The CDR3 DNA is TGTGCCAGCAGCTATTCTGGTTCCTACGAGCAGTACTTC.

The chain recombines TRBV2 with TRBJ1-2; D remains unclear. Germline values: CDR1 SNHLY, CDR2 FYNNEI. The CDR3 contains 13 residues. The V end lost 5 bases, the J end lost 0 bases, and 7 bases lay between the germline ends. The CDR3 reads CASSRLSNYGYTF. The DNA of the CDR3 is TGTGCCAGCAGTCGCCTCTCTAACTATGGCTACACCTTC. The full variable domain, its missing parts supplied by reference TRBV2 and TRBJ1-2, is EPEVTQTPSHQVTQMGQEVILRCVPISNHLYFYWYRQILGQKVEFLVSFYNNEISEKSEIFDDQFSVERPDGSNFTLKIRSTKLEDSAMYFCASSRLSNYGYTFGSGTRLTVV.

The J gene is TRBJ1-2, the V gene TRBV10-3; no clear D gene. The CDR3 spans 13 residues. The germline V gene has CDR1 ENHRY and CDR2 SYGVKD. Trimming pared 8 bases from V and 7 bases from J, leaving 17 bases between. The CDR3 coding sequence is TGTGCCATCCGAGGGCGCCCTGGTGGTGGCTACACCTTC. Translating gives CAIRGRPGGGYTF.

The chain is built from TRBV7-2 and TRBJ2-7; tentative D call: TRBD1 (6 bases). V lost 3 bases and J lost 6, with 24 bases in between. The CDR3 has 17 residues. Germline CDR1 SGHTA, CDR2 FQGNSA. The CDR3 is CASSLVLSGTLKGEQYF. Written as DNA, the CDR3 is TGTGCCAGCAGCTTGGTGCTGTCAGGGACACTAAAGGGCGAGCAGTACTTC.

The chain is built from TRBV6-1 and TRBJ2-7; D perhaps matches TRBD1 (6 bases). Looked up from germline, CDR1 is MNHNS and CDR2 is SASEGT. This CDR3 has 15 residues. Trimming pared 1 base from V and 2 bases from J, leaving 12 bases between. The CDR3 sequence is CASSEVRQGTYEQYF. The CDR3 region has the DNA TGTGCCAGCAGTGAAGTTCGCCAGGGGACCTACGAGCAGTACTTC.

The rearrangement links TRBV24-1 to TRBJ2-5; a possible D gene is TRBD1 (6 bases). CDR1 and CDR2 from the germline V gene are KGHDR and SFDVKD. The V end was cut by 3 bases, the J end by 1 base, with 14 bases between. The CDR3 contains 16 residues. The CDR3, as DNA: TGTGCCACCAGTGATACCCGTACAGGGTCCCAAGAGACCCAGTACTTC. Translating gives CATSDTRTGSQETQYF.

The chain combines TRBV10-3 with TRBJ1-3; D perhaps matches TRBD1 (5 bases). CDR1 and CDR2 from the germline V gene are ENHRY and SYGVKD. The CDR3 has 17 residues. Trimming removed 2 bases from V and 0 bases from J, with 14 bases in between. CDR3: CAISEDGGFSSGNTIYF. The CDR3 nucleotides are TGTGCCATCAGTGAGGACGGGGGATTTAGCTCTGGAAACACCATATATTTT.

The CDR3: CASSQQGGEQYF. CDR3 nucleotides: TGTGCCAGCAGCCAACAGGGGGGCGAGCAGTACTTC. This chain connects TRBV3-1 (or the pseudogene TRBV3-2) to TRBJ2-7, with D possibly being TRBD1 (7 bases). The CDR3 runs 12 residues. Germline V CDR1 and CDR2: LGHDT, YNNKEL (reference sequence). Trimming cost V 2 bases and J 6 bases, with 8 bases left between them.

This clone has a single count. This chain joins TRBV11-2 and TRBJ1-1, with 8 bases lining up with TRBD1. CDR1 is SGHAT, CDR2 FQNNGV, per germline. The V and J ends lost 5 bases and 4 bases, in that order; junction bases with no gene match: 3. The CDR3 has 13 amino acids. The CDR3 region is CASSPDRATEAFF. The DNA of the CDR3 is TGTGCCAGCAGCCCGGACAGGGCCACTGAAGCTTTCTTT.

The rearrangement uses TRBV10-1 and TRBJ1-2; 7 bases map to TRBD1. There are 13 residues in the CDR3. After removal of 4 bases from V and 2 bases from J, the junction contained 1 base not matched to a gene. Germline lookup yields CDR1 WNHNN and CDR2 SYGVQD (reference sequence). CDR3 residues: CASSAQGNYGYTF. The CDR3, as DNA: TGCGCCAGCAGTGCACAGGGGAACTATGGCTACACCTTC.

The chain links TRBV5-1 to TRBJ2-2, with D perhaps matching TRBD2 (7 bases). The ends were cut back, 3 bases at V and 5 bases at J, with 14 bases in the middle. CDR1 SGHRS and CDR2 YFSETQ come from the germline V gene. The CDR3 sequence is 15 residues long. The CDR3 nucleotides are TGCGCCAGCAGCTCACGCGGGGGCGGAACCGGGGAGCTGTTTTTT. This sequence encodes CASSSRGGGTGELFF. Full variable domain (outside the CDR3, taken from reference TRBV5-1 and TRBJ2-2): KAGVTQTPRYLIKTRGQQVTLSCSPISGHRSVSWYQQTPGQGLQFLFEYFSETQRNKGNFPGRFSGRQFSNSRSEMNVSTLELGDSALYLCASSSRGGGTGELFFGEGSRLTVL.

The chain recombines TRBV6-5 with TRBJ2-2; D is possibly TRBD1 (6 bases). The CDR3 contains 15 residues. The germline V and J ends were trimmed by 5 bases and 7 bases, with 17 bases remaining between them. In germline, CDR1 is MNHEY, CDR2 SVGAGI. DNA of the CDR3: TGTGCCAGCAGTCGCAGGGGCATGTCCAACGGGGAGCTGTTTTTT. Protein product: CASSRRGMSNGELFF.

The chain employs TRBV3-1 (or the pseudogene TRBV3-2) and TRBJ1-3, with D possibly being TRBD1 (6 bases). CDR3 length: 13 amino acids. Between the trimmed V and J ends, which lost 3 bases and 3 bases, there was a span of 6 bases. From germline, CDR1 is LGHDT and CDR2 YNNKEL (reference sequence). CDR3 sequence: CASSQDSGNTIYF. The CDR3 DNA reads TGTGCCAGCAGCCAGGACAGTGGAAACACCATATATTTT.

V and J are TRBV9 and TRBJ1-2, with TRBD1 as a possible D gene (6 bases). Looked up from germline, CDR1 is SGDLS and CDR2 is YYNGEE. V lost 4 bases, J lost 5 bases, and 15 bases lay in between. The CDR3 is made up of 14 amino acids. DNA for the CDR3: TGTGCCAGCAGCCCATCAGGGGAGGGTTATGGCTACACCTTC. This encodes CASSPSGEGYGYTF.

The chain links TRBV5-1 to TRBJ1-2; D remains unclear. Trimming pared 0 bases from V and 3 bases from J, leaving 6 bases between. The CDR3 runs 13 residues. CDR1 and CDR2 (germline): SGHRS, YFSETQ. The CDR3, as DNA: TGCGCCAGCAGCTTGGATGGGGACTATGGCTACACCTTC. Amino acid sequence: CASSLDGDYGYTF.

The chain carries TRBV15 and TRBJ2-1, with 11 bases fitting TRBD2. This CDR3 has 16 amino acids. The V gene end was trimmed by 4 bases and the J gene end by 7 bases; junction bases not matched to a gene: 9. Germline CDR1 LNHNV, CDR2 YYDKDF (reference sequence). CDR3 in DNA: TGTGCCACCAGCAAGGTAGCGGGAGGGCCGGCGAATGAGCAGTTCTTC. The encoded protein is CATSKVAGGPANEQFF.

This clone was seen only a few times. This chain's CDR3 is CSVEEGGSGNTIYF. The CDR3 DNA follows: TGCAGCGTTGAAGAAGGGGGCTCTGGAAACACCATATATTTT. The rearrangement uses TRBV29-1 and TRBJ1-3, with D possibly matching TRBD1 (6 bases). In germline, CDR1 is SQVTM, CDR2 ANQGSEA. CDR3 length: 14 amino acids. V lost 0 bases and J lost 0, with 6 bases in between.